These T cell receptor beta chains were read from a single sample in a study of shared clonotypes between healthy human individuals. Profiling relied on immunoSEQ multiplex PCR, and the TCRdb table lists in-frame clones only, not all of them. The sample lists some 490,000 clones, 78% occurring once. The sequenced material came from PBMCs. These receptor sequences come from a woman aged 40 to 49 in good health. Some clones in this sample may be carry-over from other donors' samples. The CDR3 runs from the conserved cysteine through the conserved F or W. A D gene is named only where the DNA matches it firmly. Size tells how often a clone was seen (once, few, many) or the class of an expanded clone, and some rows leave it out.

J | D | size | length | V | CDR3 | DNA
TRBJ2-3 | NA | NA | 16 | TRBV7-2 | CASSQGSSGYTDTQYF | TGTGCCAGCAGCCAGGGGTCTAGCGGATACACAGATACGCAGTATTTT
TRBJ2-2 | NA | NA | 14 | TRBV7-2 | CASSLGANTGELFF | TGTGCCAGCAGCTTAGGCGCGAACACCGGGGAGCTGTTTTTT
TRBJ1-3 | NA | NA | 16 | TRBV4-3 | CASSQDWTSSGNTIYF | TGCGCCAGCAGCCAAGATTGGACCTCGTCTGGAAACACCATATATTTT
TRBJ1-5 | TRBD1 | few | 15 | TRBV2 | CASSGTGGPLQPQHF | TGTGCCAGCAGTGGGACAGGGGGCCCCCTTCAGCCCCAGCATTTT
TRBJ2-1 | TRBD2 | NA | 15 | TRBV7-2 | CASSSASGRAGEQFF | TGTGCCAGCAGCTCCGCTAGCGGGAGGGCCGGTGAGCAGTTCTTC
TRBJ2-3 | NA | NA | 16 | TRBV11-2 | CASSLVYSPRRDTQYF | TGTGCCAGCAGCTTAGTGTATTCACCGAGGCGGGATACGCAGTATTTT
TRBJ2-6 | NA | NA | 15 | TRBV5-1 | CASSSLPSGANVLTF | TGCGCCAGCAGCTCCTTACCCTCTGGGGCCAACGTCCTGACTTTC
TRBJ2-7 | NA | once | 13 | TRBV21-1 | CASRSAGEDEQYF | TGTGCCAGCAGATCGGCGGGAGAAGACGAGCAGTACTTC
TRBJ1-2 | NA | NA | 14 | TRBV7-9 | CASSLAGGDYGYTF | TGTGCCAGCAGCTTAGCCGGGGGGGACTATGGCTACACCTTC
TRBJ2-1 | TRBD2 | NA | 15 | TRBV7-2 | CASSLGTSGYNEQFF | TGTGCCAGCAGCTTAGGGACTAGCGGTTACAATGAGCAGTTCTTC
TRBJ1-2 | NA | once | 12 | TRBV9 | CASSGPRGGYTF | TGTGCCAGCAGCGGACCCAGGGGTGGCTACACCTTC
TRBJ2-7 | TRBD2 | many | 15 | TRBV6-1 | CASSEEAGVYYEQYF | TGTGCCAGCAGTGAAGAAGCGGGAGTCTACTACGAGCAGTACTTC
TRBJ2-3 | NA | NA | 13 | TRBV5-4 | CASSHRETDTQYF | TGTGCCAGCAGCCACCGGGAGACAGATACGCAGTATTTT
TRBJ2-3 | TRBD2 | many | 17 | TRBV4-1 | CASSSGTSGSWADTQYF | TGCGCCAGCAGCTCTGGGACTAGCGGGAGTTGGGCAGATACGCAGTATTTT
TRBJ1-2 | NA | NA | 13 | TRBV6-6 | CASNLQGLYGYTF | TGTGCCAGCAACCTACAGGGACTTTATGGCTACACCTTC
TRBJ2-5 | NA | NA | 15 | TRBV25-1 | CASSELGSSRETQYF | TGTGCCAGCAGTGAACTCGGGAGCAGTAGGGAGACCCAGTACTTC
TRBJ2-1 | TRBD2 | NA | 17 | TRBV18 | CASSPPRTSGRAYEQFF | TGTGCCAGCTCACCCCCCCGGACTAGCGGGAGGGCCTATGAGCAGTTCTTC
TRBJ2-2 | TRBD1 | NA | 18 | TRBV11-2 | CASSGEGGLFRDTGELFF | TGTGCCAGCAGCGGAGAAGGGGGCTTATTTAGGGACACCGGGGAGCTGTTTTTT
TRBJ1-3 | TRBD1 | NA | 14 | TRBV5-1 | CASKATGRGNTIYF | TGCGCCAGCAAAGCGACAGGGAGAGGAAACACCATATATTTT
TRBJ1-1 | NA | NA | 12 | TRBV25-1 | CASSELYSPAFF | TGTGCCAGCAGTGAATTGTACAGCCCAGCTTTCTTT
TRBJ1-4 | NA | once | 13 | TRBV30 | CAWSERVGEKLFF | TGTGCCTGGAGTGAAAGGGTTGGGGAAAAACTGTTTTTT
TRBJ2-3 | NA | NA | 15 | TRBV7-7 | CASSKVDGEADTQYF | TGTGCTAGCAGCAAGGTGGACGGGGAGGCAGATACGCAGTATTTT
TRBJ2-4 | TRBD2 | once | 19 | TRBV28 | CASSLGLAGGPAAKNIQYF | TGTGCCAGCAGCCTGGGACTAGCGGGAGGGCCTGCAGCCAAAAACATTCAGTACTTC
TRBJ2-7 | TRBD2 | many | 16 | TRBV5-1 | CASSLAGGTSGTEQYF | TGCGCCAGCAGCTTGGCCGGGGGGACTAGCGGGACCGAGCAGTACTTC
TRBJ2-7 | TRBD2 | NA | 15 | TRBV7-2 | CASSSPLAGVVEQYF | TGTGCCAGCAGCTCCCCCCTAGCGGGAGTGGTCGAGCAGTACTTC
TRBJ1-4 | NA | few | 16 | TRBV7-9 | CASSSPQRSTNEKLFF | TGTGCCAGCAGCTCCCCTCAGCGGTCAACTAATGAAAAACTGTTTTTT
TRBJ2-1 | NA | NA | 16 | TRBV27 | CASSYPHGGSYNEQFF | TGTGCCAGCAGTTACCCTCACGGAGGTTCCTACAATGAGCAGTTCTTC
TRBJ1-2 | NA | NA | 13 | TRBV7-2 | CASSFGERYGYTF | TGTGCCAGCAGCTTTGGGGAACGCTATGGCTACACCTTC
TRBJ2-3 | NA | NA | 15 | TRBV2 | CASIQTTLNTDTQYF | TGTGCCAGCATACAAACGACATTGAACACAGATACGCAGTATTTT
TRBJ2-6 | TRBD1 | once | 17 | TRBV18 | CASSPLGQGSGANVLTF | TGTGCCAGCTCACCATTGGGACAGGGGTCTGGGGCCAACGTCCTGACTTTC
TRBJ2-3 | TRBD2 | NA | 15 | TRBV7-3 | CASSTGTSRTDTQYF | TGTGCCAGCAGCACCGGGACTAGCCGCACAGATACGCAGTATTTT
TRBJ1-5 | TRBD1 | once | 14 | TRBV9 | CASSGRDRGQPQHF | TGTGCCAGCAGCGGCCGGGACAGGGGCCAGCCCCAGCATTTT
TRBJ2-7 | NA | NA | 14 | TRBV11-2 | CASSSHTESYEQYF | TGTGCCAGCAGCTCACATACAGAATCCTACGAGCAGTACTTC
TRBJ2-7 | NA | once | 14 | TRBV10-3 | CAIRGTTKSYEQYF | TGTGCCATCAGAGGGACCACTAAGTCCTACGAGCAGTACTTC
TRBJ1-2 | NA | NA | 15 | TRBV5-1 | CASSLIGAGLDGYTF | TGCGCCAGCAGCTTGATCGGAGCGGGGTTAGATGGCTACACCTTC
TRBJ2-1 | TRBD2 | NA | 16 | TRBV29-1 | CSVDEVTSGSYNEQFF | TGCAGCGTTGACGAGGTGACTAGCGGGAGTTACAATGAGCAGTTCTTC
TRBJ2-1 | NA | NA | 13 | TRBV7-3 | CASSLGSYNEQFF | TGTGCCAGCAGCCTAGGATCCTACAATGAGCAGTTCTTC
TRBJ2-3 | TRBD1 | NA | 16 | TRBV7-9 | CASSLMPQGVADTQYF | TGTGCCAGCAGCTTAATGCCCCAGGGGGTTGCAGATACGCAGTATTTT
TRBJ1-4 | NA | NA | 17 | TRBV4-1 | CASSQETPGAGNEKLFF | TGCGCCAGCAGCCAAGAAACCCCGGGGGCGGGAAATGAAAAACTGTTTTTT
TRBJ2-3 | NA | many | 14 | TRBV5-1 | CASSLATSTDTQYF | TGCGCCAGCAGCTTGGCGACTAGCACAGATACGCAGTATTTT
TRBJ2-1 | NA | NA | 15 | TRBV2 | CASNVRGSKDNEQFF | TGTGCCAGCAACGTAAGGGGATCTAAGGACAATGAGCAGTTCTTC
TRBJ2-7 | TRBD1 | NA | 14 | TRBV9 | CASSAGQGFYEQYF | TGTGCCAGCAGCGCCGGACAGGGCTTCTACGAGCAGTACTTC
TRBJ2-1 | NA | NA | 13 | TRBV7-9 | CASSLARLNEQFF | TGTGCCAGCAGCTTAGCGCGGTTGAATGAGCAGTTCTTC
TRBJ2-3 | TRBD2 | NA | 16 | TRBV4-3 | CASSQGLAGGLDTQYF | TGCGCCAGCAGCCAAGGTTTGGCGGGAGGCCTAGATACGCAGTATTTT
TRBJ1-1 | TRBD1 | NA | 13 | TRBV19 | CATMDRVGTEAFF | TGTGCCACAATGGACAGGGTAGGTACTGAAGCTTTCTTT
TRBJ1-1 | NA | few | 13 | TRBV9 | CASSVGWNTEAFF | TGTGCCAGCAGCGTAGGGTGGAACACTGAAGCTTTCTTT
TRBJ1-2 | NA | few | 18 | TRBV4-3 | CASSQFSGRGGMTYGYTF | TGCGCCAGCAGCCAATTCTCCGGGAGAGGAGGCATGACTTATGGCTACACCTTC
TRBJ2-1 | NA | medium-sized | 15 | TRBV11-2 | CASSLVPEAYNEQFF | TGTGCCAGCAGCTTAGTTCCAGAGGCCTACAATGAGCAGTTCTTC
TRBJ2-1 | NA | NA | 13 | TRBV21-1 | CASSKPGGVGQFF | TGTGCCAGCAGCAAACCTGGGGGCGTAGGGCAGTTCTTC
TRBJ2-7 | NA | NA | 13 | TRBV18 | CASSPPQGYEQYF | TGTGCCAGCTCCCCCCCACAGGGTTACGAGCAGTACTTC
TRBJ2-5 | TRBD1 | NA | 16 | TRBV19 | CASSPRDRASWETQYF | TGTGCCAGTAGTCCAAGGGACAGGGCGTCATGGGAGACCCAGTACTTC